This T cell receptor beta chain was identified in a study of cytomegalovirus exposure and HLA in healthy donors (dated by TCRdb to the late 2010s). General notes on the study: In an earlier analysis of roughly 590 of the donors, less than 350 Gb of sequence data and 90 million to 120 million unique TCR beta sequences from 150 million to 200 million T cells were reported. Rather than using new phenotypic data, the later analysis identified candidate immune exposures from TCR beta sequences and from how often those sequences occurred across donors. HLA typing covered class I and class II loci at four-digit resolution. Besides the first cohort of 666 subjects, a separate validation cohort made up of over 100 different subjects was used. The study profiled the T cell repertoires of 550 to 700 subjects by immunosequencing and related them to cytomegalovirus serostatus. The number of donors typed differed by locus, with 629-630 for A, B, C, DRB1 and DQB1, around 560 for DQA1, 600 to 610 for DPA1, and around 460 for DPB1. In a later analysis, previously published TCR beta repertoires from hundreds of donors were re-analyzed and high-resolution HLA genotyping was added so that TCR occurrence patterns could be studied. Of the roughly 400 genotyped donors, approximately 82% fell in the genetic ancestry cluster associated with self-reported Caucasian donors. To predict cytomegalovirus infection status, the study combined high-throughput TCR immunosequencing, statistical association of individual TCRs with disease status, and machine learning. Every discovery cohort repertoire had been produced on one sequencing platform. Roughly 300 gigabases of sequencing data and tens of millions of unique TCR sequences were included in an early release covering 550 to 650 HLA-typed donors. An earlier analysis of 587 of the donors applied high-throughput TCR beta sequencing to assess whether each TCR beta V gene segment acted as functional or pseudogenic. Donor age, sex, ethnicity and CMV serostatus were compiled alongside the repertoire data. A later genetic analysis took genome-wide SNP genotypes for about 55% of the 666 donors and used that subset as a discovery cohort. A few DR-DQ haplotypes were treated as single units for association and clustering because of strong linkage in the cohort. The study was designed to test whether signatures of past pathogen exposure could be identified by cataloging public T cell receptors. Among roughly 400 genotyped donors of the cohort, an average of approximately 250,000 unique TCR beta nucleotide sequences were sequenced per donor, about a sixth of them non-productive. Broader findings and caveats from the paper: This cohort had only TCR beta chains sequenced, and the lack of alpha or paired-chain data limited which features could be detected. A later analysis associated 16,951 TCR beta sequences with specific HLA alleles at a false discovery rate of 0.05. Because counts were too low, some 17 rarely observed V segments, including chromosome 9 orphons, were left out of the earlier analysis of about 620 of the donors. The authors suggested that the approach could potentially be extended to other disease states and immunological phenotypes. Roughly uniform sequencing depth across donors was assumed in presence/absence analyses, although this assumption may not hold. According to a later analysis, TCR association rates differed among HLA loci, with DRB1 alleles showing the most associated TCRs and HLA-C alleles showing the fewest. Strong co-occurrence of HLA alleles, especially DR and DQ, made assigning TCR associations to individual alleles difficult. The classifier was reported to diagnose cytomegalovirus status with high specificity and sensitivity in both the original and validation cohorts. Because HLA typing was unavailable for some donors at each locus, only the typed subset was used in association tests. In the study, approximately 160 TCR beta chains were listed as associated with cytomegalovirus. A group of highly shared sequence variants was considered likely to be a technical artifact of the sequencing pipeline. Compared with equally common non-associated chains, HLA-associated TCR beta chains in a later analysis were more clonally expanded and had lower generation probabilities. The 87-base-pair reads could not distinguish some IMGT-functional V segments, including TRBV6-2 and TRBV6-3, so those segments were excluded. A later genetic analysis reported fewer N-insertions in productive TCRs among donors in an Asian-associated ancestry cluster than the roughly 620-donor mean. Most TCR sequences were observed very rarely across donors, whereas some public TCRs were present in many individuals. A further reported finding was that TCR beta sequences accurately predicted the HLA-A and HLA-B alleles for most subjects in the first cohort. In an earlier analysis of more than 500 of the donors, most TCR beta V segments appeared in productive rearrangements about 87% or about 30% of the time, broadly matching IMGT annotations. Linkage disequilibrium might explain the correlated functional status among segregating V segments, but an unknown experimental factor could not be excluded. In a later genetic analysis, a missense DCLRE1C variant was associated with V-gene and J-gene trimming of TCR beta chains, and the association was replicated in an independent cohort. Several of the top co-occurrence clusters appeared to be linked to parvovirus B19, influenza, CMV and Epstein-Barr virus, according to a later analysis. Most CMV-associated TCR beta chains appeared to be HLA-restricted in a later analysis, and the HLA associations seemed to be driven largely by CMV exposure. For the cohort, immune exposure information was limited to CMV serostatus. In vitro tests confirmed that a few of the cytomegalovirus-associated TCR beta chains recognize cytomegalovirus antigens.

As for this clone: This clone's antigen is unknown. No much larger clone exists at a distance of one base, and base qualities are not known.

The CDR3 holds 14 amino acids from the cysteine to the phenylalanine. Just CDR3 DNA is preserved here, 42 bases in frame from base 1. In the germline V gene, CDR1 corresponds to ENHRY and CDR2 to SYGVKD. V and J are trimmed by 2 bases and 6 bases, and the gene matches miss 3 bases of the junction. In total, around 600 healthy bone marrow donors made up the cohort. All cohort members were sampled while nominally healthy, although unrecorded immune exposures were likely present. The donor tested CMV seropositive and was one of the 289 seropositive cohort members. A peripheral blood sample was provided by each donor, and peripheral blood mononuclear cells were used for TCR beta sequencing. The Qiagen DNeasy Blood Extraction Kit was used to extract genomic DNA from the blood cell samples. Libraries were prepared through the immunoSEQ multiplex PCR assay. The multiplex PCR relied on a mix of 60 forward primers for TCR Vbeta segments and 13 reverse primers for TCR Jbeta segments. Amplification of the CDR3 region of rearranged TCR beta genes was performed with a multiplex PCR assay on genomic DNA. The Illumina HiSeq System was used to sequence the amplified TCR beta libraries as 87-base-pair reads. In the source study's methods: A later analysis counted approximately 84 million unique TCR beta chains across the 600 to 850 repertoires, and some 12 million of these chains were shared by at least two donors. A nearest-neighbor algorithm error-corrected the raw reads and collapsed the reads into unique sequences, merging closely related sequences to remove PCR and sequencing errors. CDR3 sequences were aligned to IMGT reference sequences to assign V, D and J gene segments. For a sequence to be retained, at least a six-nucleotide match to both a V gene segment and a J gene segment was required. A rearrangement counted as productive if the CDR3 had no stop codons and remained in frame with V and J, and every other rearrangement counted as non-productive. CDR3 was defined by IMGT convention, running from the second conserved V-encoded cysteine to the conserved J-encoded phenylalanine. Sequences without an unambiguous match to a single V gene segment were excluded from the earlier analysis of about 600 of the donors. In an earlier analysis of a few hundred of the donors, V segments were called functional above 56.7% productive rearrangements and were called segregating when the between-donor standard deviation exceeded 5%. A statistical classification framework was developed to diagnose cytomegalovirus status using the catalog of TCR beta chain sequences. In a later analysis, TCR nucleotide sequences were compared against IMGT/GENE-DB human TR gene sequences so that V and J genes could be assigned. A later analysis assigned CDR3 sequences and most-parsimonious VDJ recombination scenarios with the TCRdist pipeline. A later analysis defined each TCR beta chain by its CDR3 amino acid sequence plus V-gene family, and excluded reads lacking a unique V-gene family. A later analysis removed 550 to 650 highly shared, low-generation-probability nucleotide sequences to deal with suspected cross-contamination and a sequencing artifact. A later analysis calculated a clonal expansion index for each public chain from normalized within-repertoire ranks of inferred template counts. In a later analysis, generation probabilities were computed with a VDJ recombination model fitted to out-of-frame rearrangements, and the resulting probabilities were checked against IGoR. A later analysis scored TCR-TCR, TCR-HLA and TCR-CMV co-occurrence with hypergeometric tests, applying a repertoire-size bias correction to TCR pairs. False discovery rates were estimated in a later analysis by permuting HLA or CMV assignments 20 times. In a later analysis, co-occurring TCRs were grouped using DBSCAN, with TCRdist sequence similarity added in when clustering inside HLA-allele-positive subsets. Repertoires with fewer than 30,000 or more than 120,000 public chains were left out of co-occurrence clustering, as were about 5 repertoires with anomalous nucleotide sharing. Held by TCRdb, this immuneACCESS table contains in-frame sequences only and omits some clones. Under half of the omission traces to an unresolved V gene where checked; the cause of the rest is unknown. V, J and clone size reflect that table, while D and trimming were determined from the DNA. In all, the sample holds 150,000 to 200,000 clones, and 68% of those were seen once. Clones ranked in the top ten supply 4.5% of the sample.

The sequence is built from TRBV10-3 and TRBJ2-7, with 11 bases matching TRBD1. This TCR derives from a woman aged 18-35 years in good health and CMV-seropositive. The sequenced material came from PBMCs. The nucleotide sequence is given as TGTGCCATCAGTGAGGGACAGGGGGCTCGCGAGCAGTACTTC. Its protein reads: CAISEGQGAREQYF.